A selection of T cell receptor beta chains follows, all from one sample in a study of glioma-infiltrating T cells after dendritic cell vaccination. Measured with immunoSEQ multiplex PCR; TCRdb has only the in-frame clones, and not every one. The sample records approximately 85,000 clones, 85% being singletons. Sequenced here: blood, sampled after dendritic cell vaccination. These TCRs come from a human donor with glioblastoma. Each CDR3 is given with its conserved first and last residue. The order of the fields is V gene, CDR3 protein.

V: TRBV30; CDR3: CAWKENSNQPQHF
V: TRBV7-2; CDR3: CASSFRRSRASGSYEQYF
V: TRBV27; CDR3: CASSLLLDRGPVKLFF
V: TRBV7-2; CDR3: CASSAYSGGAVNEQFF
V: TRBV5-1; CDR3: CASSLEIRGTGELFF
V: TRBV7-8; CDR3: CASSPRTGIDTEAFF
V: TRBV6-5; CDR3: CASSRGTGNYNEQFF
V: TRBV6-5; CDR3: CASSPLAGQTQYF
V: TRBV28; CDR3: CASSLSGPLNEKLFF
V: TRBV6-5; CDR3: CAGSYQQGYEQYF
V: TRBV4-2; CDR3: CASSHSKGASGGYEQYF
V: TRBV7-9; CDR3: CASSPRDSAYEQYF
V: TRBV7-8; CDR3: CASSQGTGNQPQHF
V: TRBV5-1; CDR3: CASTPPLAGASYNEQFF
V: TRBV5-1; CDR3: CASSTPTGKETQYF
V: TRBV7-3; CDR3: CASSLTGGGTEAFF
V: TRBV29-1; CDR3: CSAKITGQGLEGQYF
V: TRBV5-6; CDR3: CASSPPRAGRTDTQYF
V: TRBV18; CDR3: CASSPYGTGGNGNQPQHF
V: TRBV2; CDR3: CASRTTGNYGYTF
V: TRBV7-2; CDR3: CASSPPSGAQGTNYGYTF
V: TRBV7-6; CDR3: CASSLSGAYEQYF
V: TRBV19; CDR3: CASSRDLQGRQPQHF
V: TRBV13; CDR3: CASSLVRGTEAFF
V: TRBV25-1; CDR3: CASAALGTGYNEQFF
V: TRBV27; CDR3: CASTPLSTDSYNEQFF